The next 27 T cell receptor beta chains were all read from a single sample in a study of Tregs in tolerant kidney transplant recipients. Measured with immunoSEQ multiplex PCR; TCRdb has only the in-frame clones, and not every one. The profile shows roughly 80,000 clones, 75% to 95% of them singletons. Here the sequenced sample was Tregs from blood, taken before the transplant. The receptors shown here come from a human donor who received a combined kidney and bone marrow transplant.

The J gene is TRBJ1-1, the V gene TRBV19, with D maybe TRBD1 (6 bases). V was pared by 2 bases and J by 4 bases, with 17 bases between. Germline V gene lookup returns CDR1 LNHDA and CDR2 SQIVND (reference sequence). The CDR3 runs to 16 residues. CDR3 region: CASSIQGVGGFTEAFF. DNA of the CDR3: TGTGCCAGTAGTATACAGGGTGTAGGGGGATTCACTGAAGCTTTCTTT. The variable domain in full, with the rest retrieved from reference TRBV19 and TRBJ1-1, is DGGITQSPKYLFRKEGQNVTLSCEQNLNHDAMYWYRQDPGQGLRLIYYSQIVNDFQKGDIAEGYSVSREKKESFPLTVTSAQKNPTAFYLCASSIQGVGGFTEAFFGQGTRLTVV.

The V gene is TRBV7-9, the J gene TRBJ2-1, with D tentatively TRBD2 (5 bases). The V end lost 5 bases, the J end lost 10 bases, and 27 bases lay between the germline ends. The CDR3 covers 17 residues. CDR1 is SEHNR and CDR2 is FQNEAQ in the germline V gene (reference sequence). The CDR3 bases are TGTGCCAGCAGCCCCCCGCGGACGCGGGCCCGAGTTGGCGAGCAGTTCTTC. Amino acids: CASSPPRTRARVGEQFF.

The chain carries TRBV30 and TRBJ1-5, with unresolved D. CDR1 and CDR2 from the germline V gene are GTSNPN and SVGIG (reference sequence). Trimming took 0 bases from V and 1 from J, leaving 1 base between them. The length of the CDR3 is 12 residues. The CDR3 loop is CAWSVSNQPQHF. The CDR3 DNA is TGTGCCTGGAGTGTAAGCAATCAGCCCCAGCATTTT.

This chain links TRBV2 with TRBJ2-1; 8 positions agree with TRBD2. CDR1 is SNHLY and CDR2 is FYNNEI in the germline V gene. This CDR3 is 15 amino acids long. V was pared by 9 bases and J by 0 bases, with 7 bases of the junction left unmatched. The CDR3 here is CASSSGTSSYNEQFF. The CDR3 nucleotides read TGTGCCAGTTCATCCGGGACTAGCTCCTACAATGAGCAGTTCTTC.

The rearrangement links TRBV2 to TRBJ2-1; 9 nucleotides match TRBD2. Trimming took 5 bases from V and 6 from J; bases not matched to a gene: 5. Germline loops: CDR1 SNHLY, CDR2 FYNNEI. The CDR3 covers 14 residues. CDR3 in DNA: TGTGCCAGCAGTCCGGGACTAGCCTTCAATGAGCAGTTCTTC. It encodes CASSPGLAFNEQFF.

The V and J genes are TRBV19 and TRBJ2-2, with a tentative D call TRBD2 (5 bases). CDR1 is LNHDA, CDR2 SQIVND, per germline (reference sequence). Trimming stripped 3 bases from V and 4 bases from J, with 15 bases between. This CDR3 region has 16 residues. CDR3 protein: CASSMPRGVSTGELFF. As DNA, the CDR3 is TGTGCCAGTAGTATGCCCCGGGGAGTTAGCACCGGGGAGCTGTTTTTT.

This chain links TRBV19 with TRBJ2-7; the D gene is possibly TRBD2 (6 bases). Trimming shortened V by 4 bases and J by 2 bases, and 12 bases separated the two germline ends. The CDR3 has 14 amino acids. Germline V lookup: CDR1 LNHDA, CDR2 SQIVND (reference sequence). The CDR3 protein is CASSTDTGAYEQYF. CDR3 nucleotides: TGTGCCAGTAGTACCGACACGGGAGCCTACGAGCAGTACTTC.

This clone appeared once. The V call is TRBV2, the J call TRBJ2-1, with 8 bases that match TRBD1. Looked up from germline, CDR1 is SNHLY and CDR2 is FYNNEI. This CDR3 spans 13 amino acids. V was clipped by 11 bases and J by 3 bases; unmatched bases: 6. For the CDR3, the DNA is TGTGCCTCCGGAGGACAGGGCTACAATGAGCAGTTCTTC. Translating gives CASGGQGYNEQFF.

CDR3 in DNA: TGTGCCAGCAGTTATGGGGGGGGCGATAGGCCCCAGCATTTT. Its protein is CASSYGGGDRPQHF. V is TRBV6-5 and J is TRBJ1-5; a weak D match, TRBD1 (6 bases). The CDR3 is made up of 14 amino acids. Deletions cut 3 bases from V and 9 bases from J, with 15 bases between. Germline V gives CDR1 MNHEY, CDR2 SVGAGI.

The J gene is TRBJ2-1, the V gene TRBV19, with D perhaps TRBD2 (6 bases). V lost 3 bases and J lost 10, with 13 bases in between. The CDR3 is 13 residues long. Germline assignment: CDR1 LNHDA and CDR2 SQIVND (reference sequence). In nucleotides, the CDR3 is TGTGCCAGTAGTATGTCGGGAGTAGGAGAGCAGTTCTTC. Amino acid sequence: CASSMSGVGEQFF.

This chain connects TRBV5-1 to TRBJ2-7; D not resolved. Germline V gene data show CDR1 as SGHRS and CDR2 as YFSETQ. The CDR3 spans 13 residues. With 0 bases removed from V and 2 bases from J, the gap between germline ends came to 6 bases. The CDR3 loop reads CASSLVSAYEQYF. CDR3 nucleotide sequence: TGCGCCAGCAGCTTGGTAAGTGCCTACGAGCAGTACTTC.

The gene calls are TRBV19 and TRBJ2-5, with D tentatively TRBD1 or TRBD2 (5 bases each). This CDR3 region has 16 residues. The germline V gene has CDR1 LNHDA and CDR2 SQIVND (reference sequence). Trimming shortened V by 5 bases and J by 2 bases, and 18 bases separated the two germline ends. This CDR3 is CASSVGVGSRQETQYF. The CDR3 coding sequence is TGTGCCAGTAGTGTGGGGGTTGGCAGCCGACAAGAGACCCAGTACTTC.

The chain recombines TRBV14 with TRBJ2-3; D is unresolved. Trimming shortened V by 5 bases and J by 0 bases, and 15 bases separated the two germline ends. Germline CDR1 reads SGHDN; CDR2 reads FVKESK. The CDR3 is 16 residues long. The CDR3 sequence: CASSTQEISSTDTQYF. CDR3 coding DNA: TGTGCCAGCAGCACTCAAGAAATCTCAAGCACAGATACGCAGTATTTT. Supplemented by reference TRBV14 and TRBJ2-3, the full variable domain reads EAGVTQFPSHSVIEKGQTVTLRCDPISGHDNLYWYRRVMGKEIKFLLHFVKESKQDESGMPNNRFLAERTGGTYSTLKVQPAELEDSGVYFCASSTQEISSTDTQYFGPGTRLTVL.

This clone was counted a single time. The chain couples TRBV19 to TRBJ1-4, with 9 bases fitting TRBD1. After removal of 7 bases from V and 3 bases from J, the junction contained 3 bases not matched to a gene. From germline, CDR1 is LNHDA and CDR2 SQIVND (reference sequence). This CDR3 has 14 residues. DNA for the CDR3: TGTGCCAGTACCCGGACAGGGGCTAATGAAAAACTGTTTTTT. Amino acid sequence: CASTRTGANEKLFF. Full variable domain (missing parts from reference TRBV19 and TRBJ1-4): DGGITQSPKYLFRKEGQNVTLSCEQNLNHDAMYWYRQDPGQGLRLIYYSQIVNDFQKGDIAEGYSVSREKKESFPLTVTSAQKNPTAFYLCASTRTGANEKLFFGSGTQLSVL.

The gene calls are TRBV9 and TRBJ1-5; D is uncertain. Trimming left V 7 bases short and J 4 bases short, with 15 bases between. Germline V lookup: CDR1 SGDLS, CDR2 YYNGEE. This CDR3 spans 14 amino acids. CDR3 bases: TGTGCCAGCGGATCCGGAAGGGCGAATCAGCCCCAGCATTTT. Translated: CASGSGRANQPQHF.

The rearrangement joins TRBV5-1 to TRBJ2-7; 7 bases match TRBD2. V was pared by 2 bases and J by 2 bases, with 7 bases of the junction left unmatched. The CDR3 spans 15 residues. Germline-derived CDR1 and CDR2 are SGHRS and YFSETQ. In DNA, the CDR3 is TGCGCCAGCAGCTTCGGAGGACTAGTCACCTACGAGCAGTACTTC. Translating gives CASSFGGLVTYEQYF.

The CDR3 sequence: CASSLYPTSGSPNEQFF. The CDR3 region has the DNA TGTGCCAGCAGCCTATATCCGACTAGCGGGAGTCCGAATGAGCAGTTCTTC. The rearrangement links TRBV4-2 to TRBJ2-1; 12 nucleotides match TRBD2. This CDR3 is 17 amino acids long. V lost 4 bases, J lost 7 bases, and 11 bases stayed unmatched. The V gene's germline CDR1 is LGHNA and CDR2 YNFKEQ.

The chain has TRBV19 and TRBJ2-7, with 9 bases matching TRBD2. Looked up from germline, CDR1 is LNHDA and CDR2 is SQIVND (reference sequence). Trimming took 4 bases from V and 2 from J; bases not matched to a gene: 3. The CDR3 contains 14 residues. The CDR3 sequence is CASSRAGGAYEQYF. DNA for the CDR3: TGTGCCAGTAGTAGAGCGGGAGGTGCCTACGAGCAGTACTTC. Looking up the rest from reference TRBV19 and TRBJ2-7 gives the full variable domain: DGGITQSPKYLFRKEGQNVTLSCEQNLNHDAMYWYRQDPGQGLRLIYYSQIVNDFQKGDIAEGYSVSREKKESFPLTVTSAQKNPTAFYLCASSRAGGAYEQYFGPGTRLTVT.

The rearrangement joins TRBV27 to TRBJ2-3; 9 bases agree with TRBD2. There are 13 residues in the CDR3. The J segment lost 5 bases and the V segment lost 6 bases, leaving 3 bases of the junction unmatched. Germline loops: CDR1 MNHEY, CDR2 SMNVEV (reference sequence). CDR3 residues: CASSPTSGDTQYF. The CDR3 DNA is TGTGCCAGCAGCCCGACTAGCGGAGATACGCAGTATTTT.

This chain links TRBV18 with TRBJ2-6; the D gene is possibly TRBD1 (6 bases). The germline CDR1 and CDR2 sequences are KGHSH and LQKENI. The CDR3 is 17 residues long. Trimming pared 3 bases from V and 1 base from J, leaving 13 bases between. The CDR3 DNA follows: TGTGCCAGCTCACCCCCCGAACAGGGATCTGGGGCCAACGTCCTGACTTTC. The encoded protein is CASSPPEQGSGANVLTF. Supplemented by reference TRBV18 and TRBJ2-6, the full variable domain reads NAGVMQNPRHLVRRRGQEARLRCSPMKGHSHVYWYRQLPEEGLKFMVYLQKENIIDESGMPKERFSAEFPKEGPSILRIQQVVRGDSAAYFCASSPPEQGSGANVLTFGAGSRLTVL.

This chain links TRBV11-3 with TRBJ2-1; D uncertain. CDR1 and CDR2 from the germline V gene are SGHNT and YENEEA. This CDR3 has 15 amino acids. V was trimmed by 1 base and J by 0 bases, leaving 7 bases between them. The CDR3 nucleotides are TGTGCCAGCAGCTTAGGGGGTAGCTCCTACAATGAGCAGTTCTTC. It translates to CASSLGGSSYNEQFF.

The rearrangement uses TRBV7-6 and TRBJ2-1; TRBD2 might be the D (6 bases). Germline CDR1 SGHVS, CDR2 FNYEAQ. This CDR3 is built from 16 residues. V was pared by 0 bases and J by 10 bases, with 19 bases between. The CDR3 nucleotides are TGTGCCAGCAGCTTAGCAGGGCTTACGGGAGTCGGCGAGCAGTTCTTC. Translating it yields CASSLAGLTGVGEQFF. The full variable domain, its missing parts supplied by reference TRBV7-6 and TRBJ2-1, is GAGVSQSPRYKVTKRGQDVALRCDPISGHVSLYWYRQALGQGPEFLTYFNYEAQQDKSGLPNDRFSAERPEGSISTLTIQRTEQRDSAMYRCASSLAGLTGVGEQFFGPGTRLTVL.

This clone was observed a few times. The chain is built from TRBV28 and TRBJ2-6, with 12 bases aligning to TRBD2. CDR3 size: 20 residues. Germline assignment: CDR1 MDHEN and CDR2 SYDVKM. The J segment lost 2 bases and the V segment lost 2 bases, leaving 10 bases of the junction unmatched. In nucleotides, the CDR3 is TGTGCCAGCAGTTTAGGGCCTACTAGCGGGAGGTCAACTGGGGCCAACGTCCTGACTTTC. It is translated as CASSLGPTSGRSTGANVLTF.

The chain uses TRBV28 and TRBJ1-2; 9 positions agree with TRBD1. This CDR3 spans 14 amino acids. Germline V gene lookup returns CDR1 MDHEN and CDR2 SYDVKM. The ends lost 6 bases at V and 4 bases at J; junction bases unmatched: 6. Here the CDR3 DNA reads TGTGCCAGCAGCTTAAACAGGGGGCTCTATGGCTACACCTTC. This codes for CASSLNRGLYGYTF.

The CDR3 protein is CAWSPNSYEQYF. For the CDR3, the DNA is TGTGCCTGGAGTCCTAATTCCTACGAGCAGTACTTC. The chain uses TRBV30 and TRBJ2-7; D ambiguous. The germline gives CDR1 GTSNPN, CDR2 SVGIG (reference sequence). The length of the CDR3 is 12 residues. The V and J ends lost 2 bases and 1 base respectively, with 6 bases between them.

The DNA for the CDR3 is TGTGCCAGCAGCGTAGGCCAACTAGCGGACACAGATACGCAGTATTTT. Protein product: CASSVGQLADTDTQYF. The V call is TRBV9, the J call TRBJ2-3; TRBD2 matches 8 bases. The CDR3 runs to 16 residues. Germline trimming cut 0 bases from V and 2 bases from J; bases unmatched to any gene: 5. Per germline, CDR1 SGDLS and CDR2 YYNGEE.

This chain links TRBV4-1 with TRBJ2-1, with a tentative D call TRBD2 (5 bases). This CDR3 contains 15 residues. V was cut by 4 bases and J by 0 bases, with 10 bases left in between. Per the germline V gene, CDR1 is MGHRA and CDR2 is YSYEKL. CDR3 residues: CASSPRTFSYNEQFF. The CDR3 coding sequence is TGCGCCAGCAGCCCCCGGACTTTCTCCTACAATGAGCAGTTCTTC.